This TCR beta chain originates from a study of shared clonotypes between healthy human individuals. Sequencing was performed with immunoSEQ multiplex PCR; in TCRdb, only in-frame clones are kept and a portion is missing. The sample lists over 2,000,000 clones, 90% to 95% occurring once. Between the trimmed V and J ends, which lost 1 base and 0 bases, there was a span of 13 bases. The germline V gene has CDR1 MNHEY and CDR2 SMNVEV (reference sequence). The CDR3 runs 18 residues. Naive CD8 isolation took CD45RO-negative cells positively selected for CCR7 and excluded terminally differentiated effector memory CD45RA+ cells.

This rearrangement joins TRBV27 to TRBJ2-6; D tentatively fits TRBD1 or TRBD2 (7 bases each). Sequenced input: naive CD8+ T cells from PBMCs. The TCR was taken from a man aged 18-30 years in good health. Some clones in this sample may be carry-over from other donors' samples. CDR3 in amino acids: CASSLWGGDSSGANVLTF. The CDR3 DNA reads as TGTGCCAGCAGTTTATGGGGAGGGGACAGCTCTGGGGCCAACGTCCTGACTTTC.